The T cell receptor beta chain under discussion was sequenced for a study of T-cell reconstitution after alpha-beta-depleted transplantation in children. Whole-study results and caveats: Day-60 TCRbeta diversity that was high in some patients was derived from surviving recipient T cells and thymic progenitors. A year had passed since transplant, and T-cell counts and diversity by then came mostly from newly produced T cells. Alpha-beta T cells about two months after transplant reportedly derived from several hundred expanded graft clones.

Germline V CDR1 and CDR2: SGDLS, YYNGEE. The ends were cut back, 3 bases at V and 6 bases at J, with 12 bases in the middle. CDR3 size: 14 residues. Preparation of the TCRbeta library was carried out with unique molecular identifiers. One entry per CDR3 protein, called by TCRdb with MiXCR from the PCR reads. The sample holds 240,000 or so distinct CDR3 sequences, roughly 8.2% seen once. This clonotype was detected many times. Its matching antigen is unknown. V usage is TRBV9 and J usage is TRBJ2-2; weak D call: TRBD2 (7 bases). The TCR was taken from a male patient aged 5 to 17 who had a stem cell transplant for acute lymphoblastic leukemia, so the T cells may come from the graft donor. Sample: PBMCs, mostly from graft donor cells, taken 180 days after TCRalphabeta/CD19-depleted stem cell transplant. In DNA, the CDR3 is TGTGCCAGCAGCGGGAAGGGGGGGGCCGGGGAGCTGTTTTTT. Protein: CASSGKGGAGELFF.